The entry below describes one T cell receptor (beta chain). What antigen it recognizes has not been identified. No base quality information exists; no much larger clone differs at one position. The sample carries other DNA sequences with the same CDR3. Enrolling through a virtual design, the prospective study's participants ranged in age from roughly 18 to 100 years and lived across some 23 United States geographic areas. In the prospective study, participants were assigned to cohorts based on the clinical history participants reported in a screening survey and a study questionnaire. For ImmuneRACE Cohort 3, a participant was defined as recovered based on two consecutive negative NP/OP PCR tests, clearance by a healthcare professional, or resolution of symptoms. In the prospective study, mobile phlebotomists collected whole blood, serum and a nasopharyngeal or oropharyngeal swab from each participant. Over a roughly two-month period, participants in the prospective study had the option of providing additional blood draws and questionnaires. Before DNA extraction, blood samples from the prospective study were shipped at room temperature or frozen.

The immunoSEQ Assay, a bias-controlled multiplex PCR, was used to amplify TCRbeta CDR3 regions from genomic DNA. Per the source publication's procedure: The number of nucleated cells in each sample was estimated from the amplification of reference gene primers within the assay. To quantify the absolute abundance of each unique TCRbeta CDR3 rearrangement, sequence reads were collapsed and filtered. For each sample, productive Simpson clonality was calculated by taking the square root of Simpson's diversity index across productive rearrangements. The immuneACCESS repertoire file appears here via TCRdb, limited to in-frame rearrangements. These files lack a portion of the clones; in checked studies, under half of the deficit traces to unresolved V genes, and the cause of the others is not known. V and J calls plus clone size are reproduced from that table; the DNA served to infer D and trimming. A total of around 230,000 clones appear in this sample, 75% to 85% of them only once. The ten largest clones capture around 9% of the sample.

This sample is drawn from a study of blood T cell repertoires in COVID-19 (dated by TCRdb to 2018 to 2021). Regarding the study in general: The collaborator samples originated in the United States, Italy and Spain and spanned the acute and convalescent phases of COVID-19. The material from the prospective study consisted of cDNA or gDNA derived from T cells, B-cell-depleted T cells, or PBMCs. The dataset comprised deeply sampled blood TCRbeta repertoires from subjects exposed to, actively infected with, or recovered from COVID-19. The repertoires were released in a freely available public database meant as a resource for research on the immune response to SARS-CoV-2. The samples were drawn from the first 160 participants of the ongoing ImmuneRACE study and from about 1,200 subjects provided by 6 global collaborators. A de-identified subject ID, COVID-19 status, age in years and sex were almost always included in the sample metadata. HLA class I and class II types, where available, came from metadata supplied by the sample provider rather than from assay-based typing. Summary of the overall study and its limitations: How much clinical and demographic metadata was included differed by source and by participant, and the metadata was provided uncurated.

The germline V gene supplies CDR1 SGDLS and CDR2 YYNGEE. Including the terminal cysteine and phenylalanine, the CDR3 comprises 14 residues. Only the CDR3 portion is preserved as DNA: 42 bases, with reading frame beginning at the first base. The V and J ends are trimmed by 0 bases and 5 bases, leaving 11 bases between them. The receptor chain draws on TRBV9 and TRBJ1-1, with no confidently assigned D gene. The origin of this receptor is a man aged 40-55 years who had recovered from COVID-19. The sequenced sample was PBMCs or T cells enriched from blood (not recorded which). The CDR3: CASSVGGAGTEAFF. The DNA reads TGTGCCAGCAGCGTAGGGGGAGCGGGGACTGAAGCTTTCTTT. Beyond the CDR3, the reference TRBV9 and TRBJ1-1 genes provide the residues; the full variable domain reads: DSGVTQTPKHLITATGQRVTLRCSPRSGDLSVYWYQQSLDQGLQFLIQYYNGEERAKGNILERFSAQQFPDLHSELNLSSLELGDSALYFCASSVGGAGTEAFFGQGTRLTVV.